This TCR beta chain was recorded in a study of CD8 T cells in ankylosing spondylitis (dated by TCRdb to the late 2010s). For context, the study as a whole: The study set out to find disease-linked TCR variants by profiling T cell receptor beta repertoires in ankylosing spondylitis patients and healthy donors. In total, the full study cohort was made up of roughly 110 healthy donors and more than 20 ankylosing spondylitis patients. Peripheral blood was sampled, and synovial fluid was additionally collected from ankylosing spondylitis patients.

This clonotype was detected a few times. Its antigen is unknown. Per-base qualities were not stored, and no clone one base away is much larger. The run used an Illumina HiSeq 2500. TCR beta libraries were prepared by quantitative 5'-RACE with molecular barcodes. The authors' pipeline ran thus. A new computational method, built on a probabilistic model of VDJ rearrangement, was used to identify disease-linked TCR variants. TCRdb reworked the public reads: Q25 trimming with fastp, MiXCR clone assembly, productive beta chains retained. Each CDR3 protein gets just one entry, which takes the most common genes and DNA from the rows behind it. The V and J calls here are based on TCRdb, not the publication. This sample holds some 800,000 distinct CDR3 sequences; about 11% were observed only once. The top ten constitute approximately 0.5% of the sample. What the study reported, not specific to this receptor: Blood from ankylosing spondylitis patients appeared to be characterized by a TCR beta motif made up of seven or eight highly homologous amino acid variants. Some of the motif variants had been reported before in the synovial fluid and blood of reactive arthritis patients, a finding that suggests common disease-initiation mechanisms. The disease-linked clones showed a CD8+ phenotype and occurred at relatively low frequencies in peripheral blood. The disease-linked clones were reported to be significantly enriched in matched synovial fluid samples from ankylosing spondylitis patients.

CDR1 DFQATT and CDR2 SNEGSKA were looked up in the germline V gene (reference sequence). The CDR3 holds 15 amino acids from the cysteine to the phenylalanine. The only DNA kept is the CDR3, 45 bases in frame from the first base. From V the trimming removes 6 bases and from J it removes 9 bases, while the gene matches leave 15 bases of the junction unaccounted for. This TCR derives from a male donor with ankylosing spondylitis. Sequencing was done on a sample of blood, either unsorted or a sorted T cell fraction (not recorded which). The rearranged segments are TRBV20-1 and TRBJ2-1; 9 junctional bases match TRBD2. At the DNA level, the sequence is TGCAGTGCCCCCCGGGTGGCGGGAGGGCCAGGTGAGCAGTTCTTC. Translated, it reads CSAPRVAGGPGEQFF.